The 4 T cell receptor beta chains below come from one sample, sequenced in a study of Graves' ophthalmopathy and Graves' hyperthyroidism. Amplified material comprised TCR beta CDR3 regions derived from RNA transcripts. First-round RT-PCR with HTBI primers preceded a second-round multiplex PCR. TCRdb passed the multiplex PCR reads through MiXCR, listing each CDR3 protein once. The top ten clones hold around 10% of a sample with over a million distinct CDR3 sequences, approximately 35% of them seen once. The sample was peripheral blood or thyroid tissue (not recorded which). These receptors all come from an adult man with Graves' hyperthyroidism.

Of note for this clonotype: A much larger clone lies a single base off, so this may be a read error. The CDR3 bases are TGTGCCAGCAACTTAGGAGGGGGAGACCAAGAGACCCAGTACTTC. Translating it yields CASNLGGGDQETQYF. The chain employs TRBV13 and TRBJ2-5; D possibly matches TRBD1 or TRBD2 (6 bases each). Germline values: CDR1 PRHDT, CDR2 FYEKMQ (reference sequence). This CDR3 is 15 amino acids long.

The chain joins TRBV30 to TRBJ2-5, with 11 bases lining up with TRBD2. Germline V gives CDR1 GTSNPN, CDR2 SVGIG (reference sequence). This CDR3 comprises 16 residues. V gave up 5 bases and J gave up 5 bases; unmatched junction bases: 13. The CDR3 sequence is CAWCRGTSGDSETQYF. CDR3 coding DNA: TGTGCCTGGTGTCGCGGGACTAGCGGCGATTCGGAGACCCAGTACTTC.

The chain combines TRBV6-2 or TRBV6-3 with TRBJ1-6, with no clear D. Per germline, CDR1 MNHEY and CDR2 SVGEGT. The CDR3 is 14 residues long. V dropped 8 bases and J dropped 5 bases, with 13 bases sitting between them. The CDR3: CASLQATDNSPLHF. CDR3 in DNA: TGTGCCAGCCTACAAGCGACGGATAATTCACCCCTCCACTTT.

This rearrangement joins TRBV11-2 to TRBJ2-6; 7 bases map to TRBD1. J lost 1 base, V lost 6 bases, and 6 bases had no gene match. CDR1 and CDR2 from the germline V gene are SGHAT and FQNNGV. The CDR3 spans 16 residues. The CDR3 DNA reads TGTGCCAGCAGTCGGGACAGACCTTCTGGGGCCAACGTCCTGACTTTC. It specifies CASSRDRPSGANVLTF.